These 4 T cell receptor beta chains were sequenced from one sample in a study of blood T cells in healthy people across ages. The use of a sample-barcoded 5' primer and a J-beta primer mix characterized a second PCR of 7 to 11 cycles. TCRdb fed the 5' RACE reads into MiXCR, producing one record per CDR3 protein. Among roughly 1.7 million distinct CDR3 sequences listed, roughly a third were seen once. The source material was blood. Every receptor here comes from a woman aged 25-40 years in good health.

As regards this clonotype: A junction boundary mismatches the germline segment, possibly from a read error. CDR3: CSARDRARSTDTQYF. DNA for the CDR3: TGCAGTGCTCGAGACAGGGCAAGGAGCACAGATACGCAGTATTTT. V is TRBV20-1 and J is TRBJ2-3; 7 bases are shared with TRBD1. The CDR3 covers 15 residues. Per the germline V gene, CDR1 is DFQATT and CDR2 is SNEGSKA (reference sequence).

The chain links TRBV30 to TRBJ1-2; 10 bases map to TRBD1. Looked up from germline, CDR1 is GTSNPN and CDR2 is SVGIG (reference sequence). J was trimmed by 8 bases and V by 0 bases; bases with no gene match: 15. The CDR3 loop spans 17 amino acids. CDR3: CAWSVGRVGGQGRGYTF. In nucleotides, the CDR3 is TGTGCCTGGAGTGTAGGACGCGTGGGGGGACAGGGGAGAGGCTACACCTTC.

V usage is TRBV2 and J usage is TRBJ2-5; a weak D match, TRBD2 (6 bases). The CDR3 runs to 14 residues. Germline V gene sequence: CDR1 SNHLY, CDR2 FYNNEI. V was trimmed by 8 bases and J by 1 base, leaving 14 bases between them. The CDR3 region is CASGRAGSQETQYF. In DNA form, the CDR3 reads TGTGCCAGCGGGCGGGCGGGGAGCCAAGAGACCCAGTACTTC.

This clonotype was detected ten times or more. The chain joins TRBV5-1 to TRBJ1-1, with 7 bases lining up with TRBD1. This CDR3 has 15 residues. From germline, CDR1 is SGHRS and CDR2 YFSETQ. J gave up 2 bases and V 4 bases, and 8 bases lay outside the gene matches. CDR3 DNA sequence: TGCGCCAGCAGCGCAAATGACAGGGAAAACACTGAAGCTTTCTTT. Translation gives CASSANDRENTEAFF. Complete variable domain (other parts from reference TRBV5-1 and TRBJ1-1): KAGVTQTPRYLIKTRGQQVTLSCSPISGHRSVSWYQQTPGQGLQFLFEYFSETQRNKGNFPGRFSGRQFSNSRSEMNVSTLELGDSALYLCASSANDRENTEAFFGQGTRLTVV.